A single T cell receptor (beta chain) is shown here with its context. This clonotype was seen only a few times. It lacks a known antigen. No quality values exist for individual bases; no much larger clone is one base distant. The data were taken from a study of vaccination and CD4 T cells after COVID-19 (dated by TCRdb to 2021 to 2024). Concerning the study at large: Convalescent patients had a positive SARS-CoV-2 result on nasal swab PCR, and of these patients, fewer than ten had mild disease and one had severe disease. Six males and four females were included in the convalescent cohort, with two Hispanic individuals, seven Caucasians, two Asians and one multiracial person represented. Each participant got two doses of either the Pfizer-BioNTech BNT162b2 vaccine (n=8) or the Moderna mRNA-1273 vaccine (n=2). Post-COVID blood samples from convalescent patients were collected a median of approximately 100 days after diagnosis, with a range of roughly 30 to 170 days. Post-vaccine blood samples were collected a median of around 2.5 months after the second vaccine dose, ranging from about 13 to 241 days. Overlapping spike peptide pools from SARS-CoV-2 and from the common cold coronaviruses HCoV-NL63, HCoV-OC43 and HCoV-229E were used as culture stimuli. In control cultures, a CEFX viral epitope pool was used as positive control, an HIV-1 Nef peptide pool was used as negative control, or no peptide was added. In over 8 COVID-19 convalescent patients and 4 infection-naive healthy vaccine recipients, researchers compared the spike-specific CD4+ TCR repertoire from before mRNA vaccination with the repertoire from after. Broad study findings and their caveats: Of the vaccine-specific clones in convalescent patients, 304 of 307, or nearly all, reacted only to SARS-CoV-2 spike and did not cross-react with common cold coronaviruses. The number of convalescent patients in the study was relatively small, and the study did not examine early timepoints following natural infection. Although the median number of SARS-CoV-2-reactive clonotypes went up from roughly 19 after infection to 35 to 40 after vaccination, the increase was not significant. In convalescent patients, a median around 84% of post-vaccine SARS-CoV-2-reactive clones were detected only after vaccination, and vaccine-specific priming was suggested by this finding.

V is cut by 4 bases and J by 3 bases, and the space between the germline ends is 15 bases. The germline V gene sets CDR1 to MNHEY and CDR2 to SVGAGI. The CDR3 starts with the cysteine, ends with the phenylalanine, and has 15 residues. Of the read, only the CDR3 DNA is kept; its 45 bases are in frame from base 1. The treatment or condition label for this specimen denotes: approximately 11-day PBMC culture with coronavirus spike peptide pools or control peptides (ViraFEST assay). To expand antigen-specific T cells with peptide pools and then pick out the expanded clonotypes through TCR sequencing, the study relied on the ViraFEST assay. The positive SARS-CoV-2 PCR tests of the convalescent patients were dated from March to December 2020, before the Alpha, Beta and Delta variants emerged in the United States. Around 2 million PBMCs per well were cultured in IMDM with roughly 5.2% human AB serum and about 9.7 IU/ml IL-2, plus 10 ug/ml peptide pools. Half of the culture medium was replaced with fresh IL-2-containing medium on days 3 and 7. Once the cells had been in culture for around nine days, the EasySep CD4+ T cell isolation kit was used to isolate CD4+ T cells by negative selection. Ficoll-Paque Plus gradient centrifugation was used to isolate PBMCs from whole blood, and the isolated PBMCs were then either used fresh or cryopreserved at -140C. Each culture condition was generally run in triplicate wells.

The library was made by PCR. DNA from cultured CD4+ T cells was subjected to TCR sequencing with the Oncomine TCR Beta short-read assay at the Johns Hopkins FTIC core. The QIAamp micro DNA kit was used to extract genomic DNA from the cultured CD4+ T cells. Oncomine TCR Beta libraries from cultured CD4+ T cells were pooled using unique dual indexes and sequenced on an Illumina iSeq 100. From the authors' description of their analysis: Non-productive sequences were removed, and CDR3s that did not start with C, did not end with F or W, or were shorter than 7 amino acids were discarded. Antigen-specific clonotypes were identified with the MANAFEST web application by comparing peptide-stimulated wells with reference and other culture wells. An FDR below 0.05, an odds ratio above 5, and a productive frequency above 0.1% in at least two of three replicate wells were required for clones to be considered positive. A clonotype was classed as cross-reactive if the clonotype showed significant expansion both in SARS-CoV-2 spike wells and in at least one common cold coronavirus spike condition. CDR3 homology was assessed with Levenshtein distances (stringdist) and unrooted phylogenetic trees (ape) in R version 3.6.1. TCRdb trimmed the raw reads at Q25, called clones with MiXCR and kept productive beta chains. CDR3 protein duplicates are merged, each entry listing the most common genes and DNA. What appears here as the V and J calls and clone size reflects TCRdb's work, not the paper's. This sample comprises around 20,000 distinct CDR3 sequences, around 50% of them detected only once. The top ten constitute approximately 5% of the sample.

The TCR was taken from a human donor who had recovered from COVID-19. The chain employs TRBV6-5 and TRBJ1-2; tentative D gene TRBD1, with 5 bases matching. The specimen was CD4+ T cells from blood, cultured in vitro. The DNA is TGTGCCAGCAGTTTTTCACAGGTTCCCTACTATGGCTACACCTTC. This translates into CASSFSQVPYYGYTF.